This is a list of T cell receptor beta chains from one sample in a study of early T cells in non-severe SARS-CoV-2 infection. Using its own MiXCR run on the 5' RACE reads, TCRdb lists one record per CDR3 protein. The table lists some 59,000 distinct CDR3 sequences, roughly 9% of them singletons. The sample was whole blood. The receptors originated from an adult who was a healthcare worker with PCR-confirmed SARS-CoV-2 infection or an uninfected control (not recorded which). CDR3s include the opening cysteine and the closing phenylalanine or tryptophan. The order of the fields is J gene, V gene, D gene, clone size, CDR3 DNA, CDR3 protein. A D gene is named only where the DNA matches it firmly. Clone sizes are given selectively: once, few, many, or a class where the clone is expanded.

TRBJ2-7	TRBV7-9	NA	many	TGTGCCAGCAGGGGCAATAGGGCAGGAAGCTCCTACGAGCAGTACTTC	CASRGNRAGSSYEQYF
TRBJ2-5	TRBV5-1	TRBD2	many	TGCGCCAGCAGCTTAACCGGACTAGCGGGCGGAGAGACCCAGTACTTC	CASSLTGLAGGETQYF
TRBJ2-2	TRBV2	NA	NA	TGTGCCACCTCACTGCAGGGAAGAGCCACCGGGGAGCTGTTTTTT	CATSLQGRATGELFF
TRBJ2-3	TRBV12-3/TRBV12-4	TRBD2	NA	TGTGCCAGCAGTTTACTAGCGGGGCAAGATACGCAGTATTTT	CASSLLAGQDTQYF
TRBJ2-7	TRBV20-1	TRBD2	NA	TGCAGTGCTAGATCCCCCAGCGGGGCTACGGAGCAGTACTTC	CSARSPSGATEQYF
TRBJ2-1	TRBV11-3	NA	few	TGTGCCAGCAGCTTACCTAGCAGCGATGAGCAGTTCTTC	CASSLPSSDEQFF
TRBJ1-2	TRBV20-1	NA	many	TGCAGTGCTAGATCCTCAGAAGGGATTTCGGATGGCTACACCTTC	CSARSSEGISDGYTF
TRBJ2-7	TRBV2	TRBD1	NA	TGTGCCACCGGACAGGTCGATTACGAGCAGTACTTC	CATGQVDYEQYF
TRBJ1-5	TRBV6-1	NA	few	TGTGCCAGCAGTGAACGTCCGCAGCCCCAGCATTTT	CASSERPQPQHF
TRBJ1-5	TRBV5-1	NA	few	TGCGCCAGCACCCTGGGGGGCTTTCAGCCCCAGCATTTT	CASTLGGFQPQHF
TRBJ2-7	TRBV23-1	TRBD1	NA	TGCGCCAGCAGTCGGAGACAGGGGGTCTCCTACGAGCAGTACTTC	CASSRRQGVSYEQYF
TRBJ2-3	TRBV7-8	TRBD2	many	TGTGCCAGCAGCTTACGGAGCGGGGGGGCTTTGGATACGCAGTATTTT	CASSLRSGGALDTQYF
TRBJ1-1	TRBV6-1	NA	few	TGTGCCAGCAGGGACGGTCCCCTGAACACTGAAGCTTTCTTT	CASRDGPLNTEAFF
TRBJ2-5	TRBV9	NA	NA	TGTGCCAGCAGCGAGGGCCTGCGTGAGACCCAGTACTTC	CASSEGLRETQYF
TRBJ1-1	TRBV2	TRBD1	many	TGTGCCAGCAGGACCGGGACAGGGAACACTGAAGCTTTCTTT	CASRTGTGNTEAFF
TRBJ2-6	TRBV7-8	NA	NA	TGTGCCAGCAGCCCGCGGGCCACCGAGGCCAACGTCCTGACTTTC	CASSPRATEANVLTF
TRBJ2-5	TRBV7-2	NA	few	TGTGCCAGCAGCTCCCCGTCCTGGTACCAAGAGACCCAGTACTTC	CASSSPSWYQETQYF
TRBJ1-2	TRBV25-1	NA	NA	TGTGCCAGCAGTGAGCCTACGACAATGGTTGCAACCTATGGCTACACCTTC	CASSEPTTMVATYGYTF
TRBJ2-5	TRBV5-5	NA	many	TGTGCCAGCAGCTTACGGGGCCAAGAGACCCAGTACTTC	CASSLRGQETQYF
TRBJ2-1	TRBV5-1	NA	many	TGCGCCAGCCGTCTCTCGGACCGCAAGGATGAGCAGTTCTTC	CASRLSDRKDEQFF
TRBJ2-6	TRBV5-1	NA	few	TGCGCCAGCAGCTTGGATGTCTCTGGGGCCAACGTCCTGACTTTC	CASSLDVSGANVLTF